This TCR beta chain was identified during a study of shared clonotypes between healthy human individuals. Study-wide findings and caveats: The study drew on few donors, limiting represented genetic and exposure-history diversity. What rarefaction showed was incomplete sorted-subset sequencing despite large depth.

The repertoire was sequenced with immunoSEQ multiplex PCR; TCRdb's copy has only in-frame clones and lacks some. This table has roughly 650,000 clones, roughly 97% appearing once. Turning to this clone: Its target is not known. This specimen includes other DNA sequences encoding the same CDR3.

Donors comprised healthy HIV-negative adults lacking recent acute infections or vaccinations. Sample: naive CD4+ T cells sorted from blood. Subset meaning: CD45RA+ positively selected. This TCR derives from a woman in her 30s in good health.

In nucleotides, the CDR3 is TGTGCCAGTAGTATAGCCAGATATAGCAATCAGCCCCAGCATTTT. Translated, it gives CASSIARYSNQPQHF. The rearrangement uses TRBV19 and TRBJ1-5; the D is unclear. The CDR3 covers 15 residues. CDR1 and CDR2 from the germline V gene are LNHDA and SQIVND (reference sequence). V lost 1 base, J lost 0 bases, and 7 bases lay in between.